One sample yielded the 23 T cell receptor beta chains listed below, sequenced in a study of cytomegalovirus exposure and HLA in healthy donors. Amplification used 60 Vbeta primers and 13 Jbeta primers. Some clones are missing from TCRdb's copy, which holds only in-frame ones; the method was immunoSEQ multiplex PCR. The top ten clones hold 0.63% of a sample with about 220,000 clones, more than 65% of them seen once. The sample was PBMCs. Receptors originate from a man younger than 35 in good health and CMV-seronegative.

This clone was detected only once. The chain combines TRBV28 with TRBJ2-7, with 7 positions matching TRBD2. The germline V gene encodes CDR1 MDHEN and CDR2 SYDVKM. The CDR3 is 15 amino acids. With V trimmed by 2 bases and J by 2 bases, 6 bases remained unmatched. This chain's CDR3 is CASSLRRRGTYEQYF. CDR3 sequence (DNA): TGTGCCAGCAGTTTACGTAGGCGGGGGACCTACGAGCAGTACTTC.

CDR3: CAWSPLAGTGYQPQHF. The DNA of the CDR3 is TGTGCCTGGAGTCCACTTGCCGGGACAGGCTATCAGCCCCAGCATTTT. V is TRBV30 and J is TRBJ1-5; TRBD1 agrees at 8 bases. Unmatched junction bases numbered 11, after V lost 2 bases and J lost 5 bases. Germline CDR1 and CDR2: GTSNPN and SVGIG (reference sequence). This CDR3 is built from 16 residues.

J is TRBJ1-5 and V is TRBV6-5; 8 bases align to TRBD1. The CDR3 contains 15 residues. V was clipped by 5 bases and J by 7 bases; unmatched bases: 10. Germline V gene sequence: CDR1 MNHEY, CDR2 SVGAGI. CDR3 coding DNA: TGTGCCAGCAGTGTCCAGGGGGCGGAGAGACAGCCCCAGCATTTT. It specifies CASSVQGAERQPQHF.

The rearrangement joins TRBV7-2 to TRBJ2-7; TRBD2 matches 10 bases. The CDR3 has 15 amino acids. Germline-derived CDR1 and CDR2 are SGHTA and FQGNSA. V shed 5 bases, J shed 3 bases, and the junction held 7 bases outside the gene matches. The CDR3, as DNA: TGTGCCAGCAGCCCGCTAGCGGGAGACCTCTACGAGCAGTACTTC. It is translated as CASSPLAGDLYEQYF.

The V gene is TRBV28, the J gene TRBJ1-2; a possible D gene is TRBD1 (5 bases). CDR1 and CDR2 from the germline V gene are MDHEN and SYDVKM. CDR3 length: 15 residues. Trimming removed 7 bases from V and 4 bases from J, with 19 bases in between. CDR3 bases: TGTGCCAGCATCAACTCTGGGGCAGCAGGCTATGGCTACACCTTC. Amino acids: CASINSGAAGYGYTF.

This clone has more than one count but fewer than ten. CDR3 sequence: CASSSRPGGETQYF. CDR3 nucleotide sequence: TGTGCCAGCAGCTCCCGACCTGGGGGCGAGACCCAGTACTTC. This chain links TRBV9 with TRBJ2-5; D is perhaps TRBD1 (6 bases). Germline assignment: CDR1 SGDLS and CDR2 YYNGEE. The V and J ends lost 4 bases and 5 bases respectively, with 15 bases between them. The CDR3 extends over 14 amino acids.

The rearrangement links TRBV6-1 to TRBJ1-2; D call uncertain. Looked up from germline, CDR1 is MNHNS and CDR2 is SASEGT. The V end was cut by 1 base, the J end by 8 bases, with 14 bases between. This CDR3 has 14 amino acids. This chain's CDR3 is CASSEGSVTRGYTF. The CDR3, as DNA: TGTGCCAGCAGTGAAGGGTCCGTCACGCGAGGCTACACCTTC.

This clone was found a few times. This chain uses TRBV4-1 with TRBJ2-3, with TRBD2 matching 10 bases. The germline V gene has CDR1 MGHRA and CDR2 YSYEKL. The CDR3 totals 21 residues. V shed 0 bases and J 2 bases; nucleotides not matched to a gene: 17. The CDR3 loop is CASSQDRLLRSGRHSTDTQYF. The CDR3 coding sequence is TGCGCCAGCAGCCAAGATCGGTTATTGCGTAGCGGGAGGCATTCCACAGATACGCAGTATTTT.

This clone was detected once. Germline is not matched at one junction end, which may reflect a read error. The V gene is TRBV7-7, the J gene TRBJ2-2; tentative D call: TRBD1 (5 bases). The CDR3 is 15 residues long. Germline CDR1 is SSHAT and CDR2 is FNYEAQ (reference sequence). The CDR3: CASSLRQWNTGELFF. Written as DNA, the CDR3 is TGTGCTAGCAGCTTAAGACAGTGGAACACCGGGGAGCTGTTTTTT.

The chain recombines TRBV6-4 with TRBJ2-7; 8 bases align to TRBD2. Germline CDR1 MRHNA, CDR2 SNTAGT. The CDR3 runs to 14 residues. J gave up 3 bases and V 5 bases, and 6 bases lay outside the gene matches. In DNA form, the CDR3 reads TGTGCCAGCAGTTTTACCGGGACTAGCTACGAGCAGTACTTC. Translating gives CASSFTGTSYEQYF.

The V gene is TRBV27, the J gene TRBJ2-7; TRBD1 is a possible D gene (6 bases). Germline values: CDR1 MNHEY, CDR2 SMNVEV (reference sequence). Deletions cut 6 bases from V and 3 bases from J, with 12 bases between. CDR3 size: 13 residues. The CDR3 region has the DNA TGTGCCAGCAGGCCCGGGACAAACTACGAGCAGTACTTC. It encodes CASRPGTNYEQYF.

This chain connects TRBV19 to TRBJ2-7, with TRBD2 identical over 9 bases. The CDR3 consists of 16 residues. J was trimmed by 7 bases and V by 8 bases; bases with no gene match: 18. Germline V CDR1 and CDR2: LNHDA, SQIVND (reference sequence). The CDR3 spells CASATSGFFPFWEQYF. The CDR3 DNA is TGTGCCAGTGCCACTAGCGGGTTTTTCCCCTTTTGGGAGCAGTACTTC.

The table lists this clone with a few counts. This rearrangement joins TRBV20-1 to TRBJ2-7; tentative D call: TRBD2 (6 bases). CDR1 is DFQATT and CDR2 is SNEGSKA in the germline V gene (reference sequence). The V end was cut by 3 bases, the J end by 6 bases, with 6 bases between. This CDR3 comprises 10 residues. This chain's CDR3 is CSASGSEQYF. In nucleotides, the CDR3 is TGCAGTGCTAGCGGGAGCGAGCAGTACTTC.

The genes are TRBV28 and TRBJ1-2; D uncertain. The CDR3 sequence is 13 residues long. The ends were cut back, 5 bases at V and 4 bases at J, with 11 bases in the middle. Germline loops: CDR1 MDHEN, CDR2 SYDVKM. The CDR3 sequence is CASSRQAGYGYTF. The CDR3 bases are TGTGCCAGCAGTCGTCAGGCCGGCTATGGCTACACCTTC.

CDR3 in amino acids: CASSPGPSGTFEQYF. The CDR3 DNA is TGTGCCAGCTCACCAGGGCCTAGCGGGACCTTCGAGCAGTACTTC. V is TRBV18 and J is TRBJ2-7; the match to TRBD2 covers 9 bases. Germline CDR1 reads KGHSH; CDR2 reads LQKENI. Losses at the gene ends were 2 bases for V and 6 bases for J; bases not matched to a gene: 8. The CDR3 spans 15 residues. The entire variable domain, with the rest obtained from reference TRBV18 and TRBJ2-7, is as follows: NAGVMQNPRHLVRRRGQEARLRCSPMKGHSHVYWYRQLPEEGLKFMVYLQKENIIDESGMPKERFSAEFPKEGPSILRIQQVVRGDSAAYFCASSPGPSGTFEQYFGPGTRLTVT.

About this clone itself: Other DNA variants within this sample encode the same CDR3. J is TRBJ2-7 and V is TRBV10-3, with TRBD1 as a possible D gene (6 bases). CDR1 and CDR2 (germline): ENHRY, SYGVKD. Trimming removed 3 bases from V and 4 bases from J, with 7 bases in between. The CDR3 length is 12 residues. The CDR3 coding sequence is TGTGCCATCAGTGACAGGGGTTACGAGCAGTACTTC. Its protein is CAISDRGYEQYF.

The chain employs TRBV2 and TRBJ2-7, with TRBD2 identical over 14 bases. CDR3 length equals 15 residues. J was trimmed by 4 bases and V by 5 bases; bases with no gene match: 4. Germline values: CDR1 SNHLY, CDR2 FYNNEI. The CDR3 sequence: CASSTTSGRVYEQYF. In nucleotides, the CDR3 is TGTGCCAGCAGTACGACTAGCGGGAGGGTATACGAGCAGTACTTC.

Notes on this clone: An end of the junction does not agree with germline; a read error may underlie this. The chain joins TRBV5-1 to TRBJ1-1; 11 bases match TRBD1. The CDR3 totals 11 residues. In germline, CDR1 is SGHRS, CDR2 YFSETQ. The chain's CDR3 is CASSLGQGASF. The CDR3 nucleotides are TGCGCCAGCAGCCTCGGACAGGGGGCGAGTTTT.

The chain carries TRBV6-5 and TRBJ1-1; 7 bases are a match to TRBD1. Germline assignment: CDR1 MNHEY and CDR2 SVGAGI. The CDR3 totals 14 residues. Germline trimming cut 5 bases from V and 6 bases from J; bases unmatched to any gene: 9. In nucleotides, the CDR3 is TGTGCCAGCAGTCGAAGACAGGGTGGATCTGAAGCTTTCTTT. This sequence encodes CASSRRQGGSEAFF.

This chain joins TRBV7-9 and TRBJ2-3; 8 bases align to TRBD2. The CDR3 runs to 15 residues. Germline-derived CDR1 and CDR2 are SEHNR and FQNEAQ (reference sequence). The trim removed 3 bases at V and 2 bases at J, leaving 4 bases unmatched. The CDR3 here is CASSFGTRVTDTQYF. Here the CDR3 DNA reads TGTGCCAGCAGCTTCGGGACTAGAGTCACAGATACGCAGTATTTT.

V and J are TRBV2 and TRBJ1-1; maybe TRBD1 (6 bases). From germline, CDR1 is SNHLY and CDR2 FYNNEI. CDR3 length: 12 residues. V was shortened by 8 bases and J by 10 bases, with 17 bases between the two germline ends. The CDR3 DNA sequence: TGTGCCAGCTTACAGGGACATATGGGAGCTTTCTTT. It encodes CASLQGHMGAFF.

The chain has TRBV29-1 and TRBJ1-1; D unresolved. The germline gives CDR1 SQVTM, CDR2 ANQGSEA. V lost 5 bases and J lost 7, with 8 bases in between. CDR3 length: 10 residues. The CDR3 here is CSVTSSEAFF. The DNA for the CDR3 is TGCAGCGTTACCTCGAGTGAAGCTTTCTTT.

The CDR3 protein is CASSPRAGATNEKLFF. The CDR3 coding sequence is TGCGCCAGCAGCCCGAGGGCAGGTGCAACTAATGAAAAACTGTTTTTT. The chain joins TRBV5-1 to TRBJ1-4; D ambiguous. This CDR3 is built from 16 residues. Trimming pared 4 bases from V and 0 bases from J, leaving 13 bases between. Germline CDR1 and CDR2: SGHRS and YFSETQ. The full variable domain, in which reference TRBV5-1 and TRBJ1-4 provide the parts outside the CDR3, is KAGVTQTPRYLIKTRGQQVTLSCSPISGHRSVSWYQQTPGQGLQFLFEYFSETQRNKGNFPGRFSGRQFSNSRSEMNVSTLELGDSALYLCASSPRAGATNEKLFFGSGTQLSVL.